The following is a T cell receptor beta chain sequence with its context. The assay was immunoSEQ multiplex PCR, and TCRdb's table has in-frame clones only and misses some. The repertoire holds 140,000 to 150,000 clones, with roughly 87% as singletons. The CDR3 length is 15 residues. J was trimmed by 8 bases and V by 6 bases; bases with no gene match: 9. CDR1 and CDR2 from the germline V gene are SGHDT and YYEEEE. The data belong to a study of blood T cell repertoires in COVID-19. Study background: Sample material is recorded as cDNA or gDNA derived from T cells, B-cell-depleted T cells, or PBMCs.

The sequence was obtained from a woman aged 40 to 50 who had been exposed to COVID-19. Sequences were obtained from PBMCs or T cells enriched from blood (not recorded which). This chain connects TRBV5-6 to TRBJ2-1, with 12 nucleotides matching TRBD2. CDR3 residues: CASTRLAGGIYEQFF. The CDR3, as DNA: TGTGCCAGCACCCGTCTAGCGGGGGGGATCTATGAGCAGTTCTTC.